These 11 T cell receptor beta chains share one sample of origin, sequenced in a study of beta chain features in type 1 diabetes. The isolated RNA, all of it, was reverse transcribed, so expressed TCRB transcripts were what got sequenced. The assay was immunoSEQ multiplex PCR, and TCRdb's table has in-frame clones only and misses some. This sample yields about 470,000 clones, of which 30% are seen a single time; more than 0.055% belongs to the top ten. The sequencing input was naive CD4+ T cells from blood. Source of these receptors: a man aged 18 to 30 in good health.

The rearrangement joins TRBV6-6 to TRBJ1-1; the D is unclear. Trimming removed 0 bases from V and 3 bases from J, with 5 bases in between. This CDR3 region has 13 residues. CDR1 and CDR2 (germline): MNHNY, SVGAGI (reference sequence). CDR3: CASSYSQHTEAFF. For the CDR3, the DNA is TGTGCCAGCAGTTACTCGCAACACACTGAAGCTTTCTTT.

This clone was counted only a few times. The chain employs TRBV11-2 and TRBJ1-2; the D gene is possibly TRBD1 (5 bases). Germline CDR1 reads SGHAT; CDR2 reads FQNNGV. This CDR3 spans 13 amino acids. The V end was cut by 4 bases, the J end by 4 bases, with 10 bases between. The CDR3 DNA follows: TGTGCCAGCAGCTCAGGGTGGAGCTATGGCTACACCTTC. This codes for CASSSGWSYGYTF.

This clone has only a few counts. Within the sample, other DNA sequences also encode this same CDR3. This chain connects TRBV30 to TRBJ1-5; D uncertain. This CDR3 is 15 amino acids long. V lost 0 bases to trimming and J lost 0 bases, with 9 bases between them. Germline V lookup: CDR1 GTSNPN, CDR2 SVGIG (reference sequence). CDR3 sequence: CAWSVAGISNQPQHF. The CDR3 coding sequence is TGTGCCTGGAGTGTAGCCGGTATTAGCAATCAGCCCCAGCATTTT.

The chain has TRBV28 and TRBJ2-7; D is uncertain. Germline-derived CDR1 and CDR2 are MDHEN and SYDVKM. The CDR3 has 12 amino acids. V was cut by 8 bases and J by 5 bases, with 13 bases left in between. The CDR3 loop is CASAPSRNEQYF. Written as DNA, the CDR3 is TGTGCCAGCGCCCCCTCTCGAAACGAGCAGTACTTC.

The CDR3 here is CASSQIAGAGETQYF. DNA of the CDR3: TGCGCCAGCAGCCAGATAGCGGGAGCCGGGGAGACCCAGTACTTC. This chain joins TRBV4-1 and TRBJ2-5; 9 positions agree with TRBD2. The CDR3 is 15 residues long. CDR1 and CDR2 (germline): MGHRA, YSYEKL. After removal of 3 bases from V and 5 bases from J, the junction contained 7 bases not matched to a gene.

This clone was detected a few times. The rearrangement links TRBV7-8 to TRBJ2-5; maybe TRBD2 (6 bases). V lost 1 base to trimming and J lost 2 bases, with 14 bases between them. Germline CDR1 SGHVS, CDR2 FQNEAQ. This CDR3 is 16 amino acids long. The CDR3 sequence is CASSLVQAGLQETQYF. CDR3 bases: TGTGCCAGCAGCTTAGTACAAGCGGGCCTACAAGAGACCCAGTACTTC.

This clone has only a few counts. The rearrangement links TRBV13 to TRBJ2-3; D gene ambiguous. Germline loops: CDR1 PRHDT, CDR2 FYEKMQ (reference sequence). The length of the CDR3 is 14 residues. The ends were cut back, 2 bases at V and 7 bases at J, with 13 bases in the middle. CDR3 coding DNA: TGTGCCAGCAGCTTATCCGGTTCTCGTCATACGCAGTATTTT. Its translation: CASSLSGSRHTQYF.

This sequence joins TRBV9 and TRBJ1-1; unclear D gene. V lost 0 bases and J lost 6, with 9 bases in between. The CDR3 is made up of 13 amino acids. CDR1 is SGDLS, CDR2 YYNGEE, per germline. CDR3: CASSVALGAEAFF. The CDR3 nucleotides are TGTGCCAGCAGCGTAGCGTTAGGCGCTGAAGCTTTCTTT.

The V and J genes are TRBV29-1 and TRBJ2-7, with 7 bases aligning to TRBD2. This CDR3 is built from 15 residues. The ends lost 7 bases at V and 5 bases at J; junction bases unmatched: 17. CDR1 SQVTM and CDR2 ANQGSEA come from the germline V gene. CDR3 bases: TGCAGCGGCGAAATTCCCGGACTAGTCGCCCACGAGCAGTACTTC. This translates into CSGEIPGLVAHEQYF.

This CDR3 reads CASSAETSVYQETQYF. As DNA, the CDR3 is TGTGCCAGCAGCGCCGAGACTAGCGTGTACCAAGAGACCCAGTACTTC. V usage is TRBV14 and J usage is TRBJ2-5; 8 positions agree with TRBD2. This CDR3 is 16 amino acids long. From germline, CDR1 is SGHDN and CDR2 FVKESK. Germline trimming cut 5 bases from V and 0 bases from J; bases unmatched to any gene: 8.

This chain connects TRBV29-1 to TRBJ1-2; D unclear. CDR3 length equals 11 residues. V lost 4 bases and J lost 8, with 11 bases in between. Looked up from germline, CDR1 is SQVTM and CDR2 is ANQGSEA. The CDR3 sequence is CSVVSGSGYTF. Written as DNA, the CDR3 is TGCAGCGTTGTTTCGGGTAGCGGCTACACCTTC.